Below, one T cell receptor (beta chain) is given with its context. Its cognate antigen is unknown. The data were produced by immunoSEQ multiplex PCR, yet TCRdb's version contains in-frame clones alone and is incomplete. Of 50,000 to 70,000 clones in the sample, roughly 84% were seen once. The sample is drawn from a study of OX40 agonist ivuxolimab in advanced cancers. Points from the study as a whole: Specificity for antigen went undetermined in the expanded peripheral T cells. CD8+ T cells (on average) carried more expanded clones than CD4+ T cells. Low clonal expansion, among the lowest seen, marked partial responders at 0.1-3.0 mg/kg.

Sequencing used CD4+ or CD8+ T cells sorted from blood, obtained in a trial of the OX40 agonist ivuxolimab. The clonotype comes from an adult with an advanced solid tumor such as melanoma, head and neck, liver or kidney cancer.

CDR3 residues: CASSGTGSGNTIYF. Here the CDR3 DNA reads TGTGCCAGCAGCGGGACAGGCTCTGGAAACACCATATATTTT. The gene calls are TRBV9 and TRBJ1-3, with 7 bases fitting TRBD1. Germline CDR1 is SGDLS and CDR2 is YYNGEE. The CDR3 runs to 14 residues. V shed 3 bases, J shed 0 bases, and the junction held 0 bases outside the gene matches.